Shown below are 22 T cell receptor beta chains from a single sample sequenced in a study of T cells expressing NK-cell markers. TCRdb re-called the 5' RACE reads and shows each CDR3 protein once, DNA omitted. This sample's table reports about 440,000 distinct CDR3 sequences. Source material: blood T cells: a sorted CD56 or NKG2C T cell subset, CD4+ or CD8+ T cells, or bulk PBMC T cells (not recorded which). The receptors were gathered from a woman between 18 and 70 years old in good health.

The chain joins TRBV14 to TRBJ1-2. The V gene's germline CDR1 is SGHDN and CDR2 FVKESK. This CDR3 comprises 14 residues. CDR3 sequence reads: CASSPFAAAYGYTF.

This chain connects TRBV6-2 or TRBV6-3 to TRBJ2-1; TCRdb proposes TRBD2, but this gene call is untestable without DNA. CDR3 length: 12 residues. From germline, CDR1 is MNHEY and CDR2 SVGEGT. The CDR3 loop is CASSGAGHEQFF.

The chain recombines TRBV19 with TRBJ2-2; TCRdb proposes TRBD2, but this gene call is untestable without DNA. The CDR3 runs to 16 residues. Germline V lookup: CDR1 LNHDA, CDR2 SQIVND (reference sequence). CDR3: CASSVTSGSYTGELFF.

The rearrangement links TRBV3-1 to TRBJ2-2; TCRdb names TRBD1, which stays unverified in the absence of DNA. The CDR3 has 15 amino acids. The germline V gene encodes CDR1 LGHDT and CDR2 YNNKEL (reference sequence). The CDR3 protein is CASSPPGALTGELFF.

This rearrangement joins TRBV7-9 to TRBJ1-1; without DNA, the TCRdb call of TRBD1 cannot be checked. The CDR3 loop spans 14 amino acids. In germline, CDR1 is SEHNR, CDR2 FQNEAQ (reference sequence). The CDR3 loop is CASSPGGRLTEAFF.

V is TRBV4-1 and J is TRBJ2-7; TCRdb picks TRBD2, but there is no DNA to check that call. CDR3 length: 16 residues. Per the germline V gene, CDR1 is MGHRA and CDR2 is YSYEKL. CDR3: CASSQGSQRGLYEQYF.

The chain couples TRBV7-3 to TRBJ2-1; TCRdb outputs TRBD2, but without DNA this stays unchecked. The length of the CDR3 is 15 residues. The germline V gene has CDR1 SGHTA and CDR2 FQGTGA. This chain's CDR3 is CASSLTSGRAAEQFF.

The chain links TRBV7-8 to TRBJ1-3; the D gene TCRdb calls, TRBD1, cannot be checked with no DNA. In germline, CDR1 is SGHVS, CDR2 FQNEAQ. The CDR3 is made up of 16 amino acids. CDR3 loop: CASSQGGVYSGNTIYF.

The chain recombines TRBV10-3 with TRBJ2-3; TCRdb's assignment of TRBD2 cannot be checked, as there is no DNA. CDR1 is ENHRY and CDR2 is SYGVKD in the germline V gene. The CDR3 covers 15 residues. CDR3 residues: CAISRTSGRTDTQYF.

CDR3 in amino acids: CASSLGSTGARYTF. The chain recombines TRBV28 with TRBJ1-2; TCRdb gives TRBD1 as the D gene, but with no DNA this cannot be confirmed. CDR3 length: 14 residues. CDR1 is MDHEN and CDR2 is SYDVKM in the germline V gene.

This sequence joins TRBV7-9 and TRBJ2-7; as DNA is missing, the TRBD2 call by TCRdb cannot be tested. The CDR3 runs 15 residues. Germline V gene sequence: CDR1 SEHNR, CDR2 FQNEAQ (reference sequence). The CDR3 here is CASSLVGSGTYEQYF.

The rearrangement uses TRBV29-1 and TRBJ2-1. CDR3 length equals 14 residues. Germline V lookup: CDR1 SQVTM, CDR2 ANQGSEA. CDR3 sequence: CSGKDRDSYNEQFF.

The J gene is TRBJ2-3, the V gene TRBV18; the D gene TCRdb calls, TRBD1, cannot be checked with no DNA. Germline V gene data show CDR1 as KGHSH and CDR2 as LQKENI. The CDR3 has 13 residues. The CDR3: CASSGGLTDTQYF.

The CDR3 loop is CASSYGRAGHEQYF. The chain has TRBV6-5 and TRBJ2-7; as DNA is missing, the TRBD2 call by TCRdb cannot be tested. The CDR3 extends over 14 amino acids. CDR1 and CDR2 (germline): MNHEY, SVGAGI.

The V call is TRBV6-2 or TRBV6-3, the J call TRBJ2-1; lacking DNA, the TRBD2 call made by TCRdb goes unchecked. Looked up from germline, CDR1 is MNHEY and CDR2 is SVGEGT. The CDR3 extends over 12 amino acids. CDR3 sequence reads: CASTDPGGEQFF.

This chain uses TRBV20-1 with TRBJ2-7; absent DNA, TCRdb's TRBD2 call cannot be checked. The length of the CDR3 is 16 residues. Germline V gives CDR1 DFQATT, CDR2 SNEGSKA (reference sequence). CDR3 residues: CSARKLAGVVSYEQYF.

The rearrangement joins TRBV6-5 to TRBJ2-6; TCRdb's D call, TRBD2, is unchecked because there is no DNA. CDR3 length: 17 amino acids. The germline V gene encodes CDR1 MNHEY and CDR2 SVGAGI. The CDR3 region is CASSYRQGHSGANVLTF.

V gene TRBV6-2 or TRBV6-3 combines with J gene TRBJ1-1; the D call of TRBD1 rests on TCRdb alone, since no DNA is present to check it. The CDR3 runs to 14 residues. Germline CDR1 reads MNHEY; CDR2 reads SVGEGT. The CDR3 is CASSLRQGTTEAFF.

This chain links TRBV5-1 with TRBJ2-5. The length of the CDR3 is 15 residues. CDR1 and CDR2 from the germline V gene are SGHRS and YFSETQ. The CDR3 here is CASSLASAVRETQYF. Variable domain in full (rest from reference TRBV5-1 and TRBJ2-5): KAGVTQTPRYLIKTRGQQVTLSCSPISGHRSVSWYQQTPGQGLQFLFEYFSETQRNKGNFPGRFSGRQFSNSRSEMNVSTLELGDSALYLCASSLASAVRETQYFGPGTRLLVL.

The J gene is TRBJ2-1, the V gene TRBV5-5; TCRdb proposes TRBD2, but this gene call is untestable without DNA. Per germline, CDR1 SGHKS and CDR2 YYEKEE (reference sequence). The CDR3 extends over 13 amino acids. Here the CDR3 reads CASSFGGRNEQFF.

The gene calls are TRBV11-2 and TRBJ2-3; the D call of TRBD2 rests on TCRdb alone, since no DNA is present to check it. Germline lookup yields CDR1 SGHAT and CDR2 FQNNGV. The CDR3 loop spans 20 amino acids. CDR3 sequence: CASSPLGGLAGGASTDTQYF.

The J gene is TRBJ2-3, the V gene TRBV7-7; there is no DNA to check the TCRdb D call of TRBD1. Germline V gene lookup returns CDR1 SSHAT and CDR2 FNYEAQ (reference sequence). The CDR3 loop spans 13 amino acids. This chain's CDR3 is CARAAASTDTQYF.